The next 5 T cell receptor beta chains were all read from a single sample in a study of T-cell reconstitution after alpha-beta-depleted transplantation in children. As it was prepared, the TCRbeta library received unique molecular identifiers. One entry per CDR3 protein, called by TCRdb with MiXCR from the PCR reads. The repertoire includes roughly 200,000 distinct CDR3 sequences, about a tenth of them detected once, and approximately 28% sits in the top ten. The sample in question was PBMCs, obtained before TCRalphabeta/CD19-depleted stem cell transplant. The receptor source for this set is a child younger than two with acute myeloid leukemia, due to receive a stem cell transplant.

This clonotype has ten or more counts. The chain is built from TRBV5-6 and TRBJ2-5; D tentatively fits TRBD1 or TRBD2 (5 bases each). With 3 bases removed from V and 1 base from J, the gap between germline ends came to 28 bases. In germline, CDR1 is SGHDT, CDR2 YYEEEE. CDR3 length: 20 residues. Written as DNA, the CDR3 is TGTGCCAGCAGCTCCAAACGCTCCGGGACGGTGAGACGGTTCCAAGAGACCCAGTACTTC. Translated: CASSSKRSGTVRRFQETQYF.

This clonotype was seen many times. The V and J genes are TRBV24-1 and TRBJ2-2; D uncertain. This CDR3 has 17 residues. Trimming removed 3 bases at V and 1 base at J, with 14 bases between. Germline V lookup: CDR1 KGHDR, CDR2 SFDVKD. The CDR3 nucleotides are TGTGCCACCAGTGATGGTATCGGAACAAGGAACACCGGGGAGCTGTTTTTT. This encodes CATSDGIGTRNTGELFF.

This clonotype was found many times. The gene calls are TRBV2 and TRBJ2-1; TRBD2 is a possible D gene (5 bases). Per germline, CDR1 SNHLY and CDR2 FYNNEI. Trimming stripped 8 bases from V and 3 bases from J, with 5 bases between. There are 11 residues in the CDR3. DNA for the CDR3: TGTGCCAGCGACTACTACAATGAGCAGTTCTTC. As protein: CASDYYNEQFF.

As regards this clonotype: A much larger clone is a single base away; this may be a read error. The rearrangement joins TRBV28 to TRBJ2-1, with TRBD2 matching 10 bases. Germline V gene lookup returns CDR1 MDHEN and CDR2 SYDVKM. The junction had 5 bases not matched to a gene; V was cut back by 5 bases and J by 16 bases. The CDR3 has 11 residues. In DNA, the CDR3 is TGTGCCAGCAGTCTAGCGGGAGCCCATTTCTTC. It encodes CASSLAGAHFF. The full variable domain, with the rest looked up from reference TRBV28 and TRBJ2-1, is DVKVTQSSRYLVKRTGEKVFLECVQDMDHENMFWYRQDPGLGLRLIYFSYDVKMKEKGDIPEGYSVSREKKERFSLILESASTNQTSMYLCASSLAGAHFFGPGTRLTVL.

The sample holds many counts of this clonotype. This chain links TRBV3-1 with TRBJ2-7, with D maybe TRBD2 (5 bases). This CDR3 contains 15 residues. V dropped 3 bases and J dropped 6 bases, with 18 bases sitting between them. Germline V gene sequence: CDR1 LGHDT, CDR2 YNNKEL (reference sequence). The CDR3 DNA reads as TGTGCCAGCAGCCATGAAGTCGGACTTCTTCGCGAGCAGTACTTC. The encoded protein is CASSHEVGLLREQYF.